This TCR beta chain was recovered during a study of T cells in Graves' hyperthyroidism and ophthalmopathy. Study-wide results and limits: Most expanded thyroid clonotypes above 0.001 also appeared in blood.

TCR beta CDR3 region amplification was performed from RNA transcripts. First-round RT-PCR with HTBI primers amplified the TCR CDR3 region. TCRdb reprocessed the multiplex PCR reads via MiXCR and lists one record per CDR3 protein. The profile shows 300,000 to 450,000 distinct CDR3 sequences, approximately 15% of them singletons. The hyperthyroidism patients had all been newly diagnosed, and their disease duration was under 2 months. Their ages ranged from 18 to 65 years. As to this clonotype: Its antigen is undetermined.

Per germline, CDR1 SGDLS and CDR2 YYNGEE. Trimming cost V 0 bases and J 4 bases, with 7 bases left between them. This CDR3 is built from 14 residues. The J gene is TRBJ2-2, the V gene TRBV9; no clear D. The clonotype was recovered from a woman aged 55-69 years with Graves' hyperthyroidism. Sequencing used blood. This CDR3 reads CASSVAPRTGELFF. The CDR3 coding sequence is TGTGCCAGCAGCGTAGCCCCACGCACCGGGGAGCTGTTTTTT.